Below are 31 T cell receptor beta chains sequenced from a single sample in a study of blood T cells in healthy people across ages. Using a J-beta primer mix together with a sample-barcoded 5' primer, a second PCR was run for roughly 7 to 12 cycles. TCRdb used MiXCR to reprocess the 5' RACE reads, holding one entry per CDR3 protein. Among over a million distinct CDR3 sequences listed, approximately 39% were seen once. Sequencing was carried out using blood. The origin of the receptors is a woman between 18 and 29 years old in good health.

This clonotype was observed a few times. The gene calls are TRBV18 and TRBJ2-6, with D unresolved. Trimming took off 5 bases at V and 4 bases at J, with 9 bases between the two ends. There are 14 residues in the CDR3. The germline V gene encodes CDR1 KGHSH and CDR2 LQKENI. The CDR3 sequence is CASSRPQGANVLTF. The DNA of the CDR3 is TGTGCCAGCTCAAGGCCGCAGGGGGCCAACGTCCTGACTTTC.

V gene TRBV29-1 combines with J gene TRBJ1-3; 8 bases are shared with TRBD1. Germline assignment: CDR1 SQVTM and CDR2 ANQGSEA. The CDR3 is made up of 16 amino acids. V dropped 0 bases and J dropped 2; count of bases not matched to a gene: 6. This CDR3 is CSVEDRRTGPGNTIYF. DNA of the CDR3: TGCAGCGTTGAAGATCGGCGGACAGGGCCTGGAAACACCATATATTTT.

The gene calls are TRBV10-3 and TRBJ1-5; TRBD1 matches 8 bases. CDR3 length: 14 residues. CDR1 is ENHRY, CDR2 SYGVKD, per germline. V dropped 8 bases and J dropped 2; count of bases not matched to a gene: 5. The CDR3 reads CAIGQGWGNQPQHF. The CDR3 nucleotides are TGTGCCATCGGACAGGGTTGGGGCAATCAGCCCCAGCATTTT.

The chain links TRBV6-5 to TRBJ1-4; TRBD1 matches 9 bases. The CDR3 is made up of 14 amino acids. With 6 bases clipped from V and 7 bases from J, the junction kept 6 bases outside the gene matches. Germline CDR1 reads MNHEY; CDR2 reads SVGAGI. The CDR3 DNA reads TGTGCCAGCAGACAGACAGGGGGAGCTGAAAAACTGTTTTTT. This gives the protein CASRQTGGAEKLFF.

In this sample, this clonotype turned up many times. The genes are TRBV20-1 and TRBJ1-1; D uncertain. CDR1 is DFQATT, CDR2 SNEGSKA, per germline (reference sequence). The CDR3 covers 13 residues. V was shortened by 3 bases and J by 1 base, with 9 bases between the two germline ends. The CDR3 protein is CSASLRRNTEAFF. The CDR3, as DNA: TGCAGTGCTAGTTTAAGGAGGAACACTGAAGCTTTCTTT.

The sample holds a few counts of this clonotype. J is TRBJ2-5 and V is TRBV20-1; no clear D. Germline V gives CDR1 DFQATT, CDR2 SNEGSKA (reference sequence). V gave up 6 bases and J gave up 3 bases, with 8 bases separating them. The CDR3 sequence is 11 residues long. As DNA, the CDR3 is TGCAGTGCGGCTGGGAAAGAGACCCAGTACTTC. It is translated as CSAAGKETQYF.

V is TRBV6-5 and J is TRBJ2-1; D is undetermined. This CDR3 comprises 16 residues. Germline CDR1 MNHEY, CDR2 SVGAGI. Deletions cut 7 bases from V and 7 bases from J, with 23 bases between. CDR3 coding DNA: TGTGCCAGCAATCGAGCGTCCCCCCAAACTGGGAATGAGCAGTTCTTC. Translating it yields CASNRASPQTGNEQFF.

This clonotype came up a few times. This sequence joins TRBV7-3 and TRBJ1-1, with D uncertain. V was clipped by 3 bases and J by 4 bases, with 9 bases between them. There are 13 residues in the CDR3. Germline loops: CDR1 SGHTA, CDR2 FQGTGA. The CDR3 DNA reads TGTGCCAGCAGCTTTTACGGGAGCACTGAAGCTTTCTTT. Protein: CASSFYGSTEAFF.

This clonotype is a singleton in its sample. CDR3 in amino acids: CASSGHGGPNTGELFF. DNA for the CDR3: TGTGCCAGCAGCGGCCACGGGGGGCCGAACACCGGGGAGCTGTTTTTT. The chain couples TRBV2 to TRBJ2-2; D is perhaps TRBD2 (7 bases). Germline V CDR1 and CDR2: SNHLY, FYNNEI. This CDR3 has 16 residues. The V end was cut by 6 bases, the J end by 0 bases, with 14 bases between.

This clonotype was counted a few times. The chain uses TRBV4-2 and TRBJ2-5; TRBD2 matches at 7 bases. After removal of 0 bases from V and 5 bases from J, the junction contained 6 bases not matched to a gene. The CDR3 loop spans 15 amino acids. Germline-derived CDR1 and CDR2 are LGHNA and YNFKEQ. CDR3 in amino acids: CASSQDRAGEETQYF. CDR3 DNA: TGTGCCAGCAGCCAAGATAGGGCGGGAGAGGAGACCCAGTACTTC.

This chain links TRBV29-1 with TRBJ2-5; TRBD2 is a possible D gene (6 bases). The CDR3 contains 15 residues. From germline, CDR1 is SQVTM and CDR2 ANQGSEA. The V and J ends lost 2 bases and 5 bases respectively, with 18 bases between them. CDR3 amino acids: CSVERWQGGSETQYF. CDR3 in DNA: TGCAGCGTTGAAAGGTGGCAGGGAGGTTCCGAGACCCAGTACTTC.

The rearrangement uses TRBV6-2 or TRBV6-3 and TRBJ1-5; D possibly corresponds to TRBD1 (5 bases). The length of the CDR3 is 14 residues. Germline CDR1 is MNHEY and CDR2 is SVGEGT. V was trimmed by 6 bases and J by 4 bases, leaving 13 bases between them. The CDR3 DNA reads TGTGCCAGCAGACCCGGGACCTTTAATCAGCCCCAGCATTTT. It codes for CASRPGTFNQPQHF.

A single count supports this clonotype. The chain couples TRBV29-1 to TRBJ1-2, with D unresolved. The V gene lost 0 bases and the J gene lost 3 bases, with 5 bases spanning the gap. Germline lookup yields CDR1 SQVTM and CDR2 ANQGSEA. The CDR3 consists of 12 residues. The CDR3 DNA reads as TGCAGCGTTGAAGATCCGTACTATGGCTACACCTTC. Its protein product is CSVEDPYYGYTF. Drawing the rest from reference TRBV29-1 and TRBJ1-2, the complete variable domain is SAVISQKPSRDICQRGTSLTIQCQVDSQVTMMFWYRQQPGQSLTLIATANQGSEATYESGFVIDKFPISRPNLTFSTLTVSNMSPEDSSIYLCSVEDPYYGYTFGSGTRLTVV.

This sequence joins TRBV28 and TRBJ2-1, with TRBD1 matching 7 bases. The CDR3 runs to 15 residues. The V gene end was trimmed by 5 bases and the J gene end by 4 bases; junction bases not matched to a gene: 8. The V gene's germline CDR1 is MDHEN and CDR2 SYDVKM. CDR3 in amino acids: CASSLIPDRYNEQFF. As DNA, the CDR3 is TGTGCCAGCAGTCTCATTCCGGACAGGTACAATGAGCAGTTCTTC.

V gene TRBV27 combines with J gene TRBJ2-7; unclear D gene. Trimming cost V 5 bases and J 2 bases, with 13 bases left between them. The CDR3 runs 14 residues. Germline values: CDR1 MNHEY, CDR2 SMNVEV (reference sequence). In DNA form, the CDR3 reads TGTGCCAGCAGTGGGTCCATCAGCACCTACGAGCAGTACTTC. Translated, it gives CASSGSISTYEQYF.

The chain joins TRBV12-3 or TRBV12-4 to TRBJ2-1; 8 nucleotides align to TRBD2. The V and J ends lost 8 bases and 0 bases, in that order; junction bases with no gene match: 9. CDR3 length equals 16 residues. The CDR3 protein is CASLGSGRFSYNEQFF. CDR3 nucleotide sequence: TGTGCCAGCCTTGGGAGCGGGAGATTCTCCTACAATGAGCAGTTCTTC.

The chain joins TRBV7-9 to TRBJ2-2; 7 positions agree with TRBD1. The V gene's germline CDR1 is SEHNR and CDR2 FQNEAQ (reference sequence). The CDR3 sequence is 16 residues long. V lost 5 bases and J lost 6; bases outside the gene matches: 12. In DNA, the CDR3 is TGTGCCAGCAGCAACACAAACAGGGGCGGCCCCGGGGAGCTGTTTTTT. Protein product: CASSNTNRGGPGELFF. The full variable domain, its missing parts supplied by reference TRBV7-9 and TRBJ2-2, is DTGVSQNPRHKITKRGQNVTFRCDPISEHNRLYWYRQTLGQGPEFLTYFQNEAQLEKSRLLSDRFSAERPKGSFSTLEIQRTEQGDSAMYLCASSNTNRGGPGELFFGEGSRLTVL.

The chain has TRBV18 and TRBJ1-5; D may be TRBD1 (5 bases). Germline V gives CDR1 KGHSH, CDR2 LQKENI. The CDR3 is 17 residues long. V was pared by 1 base and J by 4 bases, with 17 bases between. The chain's CDR3 is CASSPLYEPGGNQPQHF. CDR3 DNA: TGTGCCAGCTCACCACTTTATGAGCCCGGGGGTAATCAGCCCCAGCATTTT. The full variable domain, in which reference TRBV18 and TRBJ1-5 provide the parts outside the CDR3, is NAGVMQNPRHLVRRRGQEARLRCSPMKGHSHVYWYRQLPEEGLKFMVYLQKENIIDESGMPKERFSAEFPKEGPSILRIQQVVRGDSAAYFCASSPLYEPGGNQPQHFGDGTRLSIL.

To note about this clonotype: This may be a read error: a much more frequent sequence differs by one nucleotide. V and J are TRBV2 and TRBJ2-7; D remains ambiguous. Germline values: CDR1 SNHLY, CDR2 FYNNEI. The CDR3 totals 12 residues. V shed 6 bases and J shed 6 bases, with 12 bases lying between them. Here the CDR3 DNA reads TGTGCCAGCAGCCGCCTGACCTGCGAGCAGTACTTC. Its translation: CASSRLTCEQYF.

This clonotype occurred once. The genes are TRBV12-3 or TRBV12-4 and TRBJ1-5; weak D call: TRBD1 (5 bases). The CDR3 spans 15 residues. V shed 5 bases and J shed 5 bases, with 16 bases lying between them. In DNA, the CDR3 is TGTGCCAGCAGTACGGACCCCTGGGGCGATCAGCCCCAGCATTTT. Amino acids: CASSTDPWGDQPQHF.

As concerns this clonotype: A much bigger clone sits one base away, suggesting this may be a read error. The genes are TRBV12-3 or TRBV12-4 and TRBJ2-5; 9 bases fit TRBD2. The CDR3 runs 14 residues. Losses at the gene ends were 7 bases for V and 11 bases for J; bases not matched to a gene: 14. The CDR3 DNA reads TGTGCCAGCAAGGATAGCGGGAGAGGAAATGAGCAGTACTTC. It specifies CASKDSGRGNEQYF.

The table lists this clonotype with a count of one. One junction end disagrees with the germline gene, perhaps due to a read error. The CDR3 reads CANSSRDNPQEQYF. CDR3 in DNA: TGTGCCAACAGTTCCCGGGACAACCCACAGGAGCAGTACTTC. The chain has TRBV27 and TRBJ2-4; a possible D gene is TRBD1 (6 bases). Germline V gene sequence: CDR1 MNHEY, CDR2 SMNVEV (reference sequence). This CDR3 spans 14 amino acids.

The chain links TRBV29-1 to TRBJ1-3; 7 nucleotides agree with TRBD1. With 1 base clipped from V and 7 bases from J, the junction kept 4 bases outside the gene matches. The CDR3 has 13 residues. CDR1 and CDR2 (germline): SQVTM, ANQGSEA. Here the CDR3 DNA reads TGCAGCGTTGAAGGGGGACAGTCCAACACCATATATTTT. Protein product: CSVEGGQSNTIYF.

The chain links TRBV10-3 to TRBJ2-3; D not resolved. V gave up 2 bases and J gave up 1 base, with 7 bases separating them. The CDR3 is 14 residues long. The V gene's germline CDR1 is ENHRY and CDR2 SYGVKD. CDR3 sequence (DNA): TGTGCCATCAGTGAGCTCCGGGGCACAGATACGCAGTATTTT. Its translation: CAISELRGTDTQYF.

CDR3 amino acids: CASSQNAVGGVGQPQHF. In DNA, the CDR3 is TGCGCCAGCAGCCAAAATGCCGTGGGAGGAGTTGGTCAGCCCCAGCATTTT. This rearrangement joins TRBV4-1 to TRBJ1-5; D not resolved. This CDR3 is built from 17 residues. Germline lookup yields CDR1 MGHRA and CDR2 YSYEKL. Trimming pared 2 bases from V and 6 bases from J, leaving 20 bases between.

V is TRBV9 and J is TRBJ1-1, with TRBD1 matching over 8 bases. Germline V gene lookup returns CDR1 SGDLS and CDR2 YYNGEE. The CDR3 sequence is 15 residues long. The trim removed 3 bases at V and 0 bases at J, leaving 4 bases unmatched. Written as DNA, the CDR3 is TGTGCCAGCAGCGCGACAGGGGTCATGAACACTGAAGCTTTCTTT. Translation: CASSATGVMNTEAFF.

This chain connects TRBV11-1 to TRBJ2-7; TRBD2 matches at 11 bases. Trimming at V came to 7 bases and at J to 0 bases, leaving 5 bases not matched to a gene. CDR1 and CDR2 (germline): SGHAT, FQDESV (reference sequence). The CDR3 consists of 15 residues. This chain's CDR3 is CASTWTSGHSYEQYF. The CDR3 bases are TGTGCCAGCACTTGGACTAGCGGGCACTCCTACGAGCAGTACTTC. Full variable domain (missing parts from reference TRBV11-1 and TRBJ2-7): EAEVAQSPRYKITEKSQAVAFWCDPISGHATLYWYRQILGQGPELLVQFQDESVVDDSQLPKDRFSAERLKGVDSTLKIQPAELGDSAMYLCASTWTSGHSYEQYFGPGTRLTVT.

V usage is TRBV10-3 and J usage is TRBJ2-4, with D possibly called TRBD1 or TRBD2 (6 bases each). The J call may be mistaken, given a closer DNA end match to TRBJ2-7. Germline loops: CDR1 ENHRY, CDR2 SYGVKD. CDR3 length: 15 amino acids. In DNA, the CDR3 is TGTGCCATCAGTGAATATCGGGACGGGGGCCACGAGCAGTACTTC. Translated, it gives CAISEYRDGGHEQYF.

Note on this clonotype: The junction shows a germline mismatch at one end, possibly a read error. The DNA for the CDR3 is TGTGCTAGCAGCTTAGCGGCGGCTTCCCAAGAGACCCAGTACTTC. The encoded protein is CASSLAAASQETQYF. The V and J genes are TRBV7-7 and TRBJ2-5, with D perhaps matching TRBD2 (6 bases). Germline loops: CDR1 SSHAT, CDR2 FNYEAQ (reference sequence). The CDR3 has 15 residues.

V gene TRBV20-1 combines with J gene TRBJ2-3, with D perhaps matching TRBD2 (5 bases). Trimming stripped 6 bases from V and 2 bases from J, with 9 bases between. The germline gives CDR1 DFQATT, CDR2 SNEGSKA (reference sequence). This CDR3 is 12 amino acids long. In DNA form, the CDR3 reads TGCAGTGCAAACCGGGACACAGATACGCAGTATTTT. Its protein product is CSANRDTDTQYF.

This clonotype has just a few counts. The chain combines TRBV9 with TRBJ2-5; tentative D call: TRBD1 (6 bases). The germline gives CDR1 SGDLS, CDR2 YYNGEE. The CDR3 has 15 residues. V lost 2 bases, J lost 1 base, and 12 bases lay in between. The CDR3 DNA follows: TGTGCCAGCAGCGTCACCGGGACACTCCAAGAGACCCAGTACTTC. This sequence encodes CASSVTGTLQETQYF.